Shown below are 18 T cell receptor beta chains from a single sample sequenced in a study of T cells in localized non-small cell lung cancer (dated by TCRdb to about 2020). Library preparation used the immunoSEQ multiplex PCR assay. The source is immuneACCESS, and TCRdb retained only in-frame sequences with V and J called. Part of the clones is not carried over; for the studies checked, unresolved V genes explain less than half of this, and the remainder is unexplained. The sample data list about 40,000 clones, and 65% to 90% of these were observed just once. Under 7.5% of the sample comes from the top ten. The sample consisted of peripheral blood mononuclear cells, taken before any cancer treatment. Receptor source: a male donor aged 60 or over with stage II lung adenocarcinoma.

V and J are TRBV14 and TRBJ2-5; 13 bases fit TRBD2. V shed 4 bases, J shed 5 bases, and the junction held 7 bases outside the gene matches. Germline CDR1 is SGHDN and CDR2 is FVKESK. The CDR3 has 16 residues. CDR3 region: CASSLWTSGSLETQYF. CDR3 DNA sequence: TGTGCCAGCAGCCTTTGGACTAGCGGGAGTCTGGAGACCCAGTACTTC.

The chain employs TRBV30 and TRBJ2-2, with 8 bases identical to TRBD2. CDR1 GTSNPN and CDR2 SVGIG come from the germline V gene (reference sequence). This CDR3 is 13 amino acids long. V shed 4 bases, J shed 7 bases, and the junction held 5 bases outside the gene matches. CDR3 sequence reads: CAWMNGRDGELFF. The CDR3, as DNA: TGTGCCTGGATGAACGGGAGGGACGGGGAGCTGTTTTTT.

V is TRBV7-8 and J is TRBJ2-7; unclear D gene. Germline V gene data show CDR1 as SGHVS and CDR2 as FQNEAQ. This CDR3 region has 15 residues. The ends were cut back, 4 bases at V and 0 bases at J, with 13 bases in the middle. CDR3 sequence: CASSSLSDVSYEQYF. CDR3 DNA sequence: TGTGCCAGCAGCTCCCTCTCGGACGTCTCCTACGAGCAGTACTTC. Based on the CDR3 plus reference TRBV7-8 and TRBJ2-7, the full variable domain is GAGVSQSPRYKVAKRGQDVALRCDPISGHVSLFWYQQALGQGPEFLTYFQNEAQLDKSGLPSDRFFAERPEGSVSTLKIQRTQQEDSAVYLCASSSLSDVSYEQYFGPGTRLTVT.

The chain has TRBV7-9 and TRBJ1-1; D perhaps matches TRBD1 (6 bases). CDR1 and CDR2 (germline): SEHNR, FQNEAQ (reference sequence). This CDR3 region has 13 residues. Trimming shortened V by 5 bases and J by 5 bases, and 12 bases separated the two germline ends. The CDR3 coding sequence is TGTGCCAGCAGCACACGACAGGTAACTGAAGCTTTCTTT. It specifies CASSTRQVTEAFF.

J is TRBJ2-3 and V is TRBV9, with 8 bases lining up with TRBD1. The germline V gene has CDR1 SGDLS and CDR2 YYNGEE. After removal of 3 bases from V and 6 bases from J, the junction contained 6 bases not matched to a gene. The CDR3 sequence is 14 residues long. CDR3 sequence reads: CASSARTGSDTQYF. Written as DNA, the CDR3 is TGTGCCAGCAGCGCTCGGACAGGGTCCGATACGCAGTATTTT. Variable domain in full (rest from reference TRBV9 and TRBJ2-3): DSGVTQTPKHLITATGQRVTLRCSPRSGDLSVYWYQQSLDQGLQFLIQYYNGEERAKGNILERFSAQQFPDLHSELNLSSLELGDSALYFCASSARTGSDTQYFGPGTRLTVL.

This clone was detected only once. The chain has TRBV7-2 and TRBJ2-7; D call uncertain. V was cut by 10 bases and J by 6 bases, with 19 bases left in between. Germline CDR1 and CDR2: SGHTA and FQGNSA. The CDR3 runs to 13 residues. The CDR3 DNA reads as TGTGCCACTTCTGAGGAGAGACTCCTCGAGCAGTACTTC. Translation: CATSEERLLEQYF.

This chain's CDR3 is CASSYVGGNTEAFF. CDR3 coding DNA: TGTGCCAGCAGTTACGTGGGGGGGAACACTGAAGCTTTCTTT. The V and J genes are TRBV6-6 and TRBJ1-1; possible D gene TRBD1, 5 bases. The CDR3 sequence is 14 residues long. Germline values: CDR1 MNHNY, CDR2 SVGAGI (reference sequence). The V gene lost 2 bases and the J gene lost 1 base, with 8 bases spanning the gap.

V gene TRBV28 combines with J gene TRBJ1-2; 8 bases map to TRBD1. V was pared by 6 bases and J by 7 bases, with 7 bases of the junction left unmatched. The CDR3 spans 13 residues. Germline V gene sequence: CDR1 MDHEN, CDR2 SYDVKM. The CDR3 nucleotides read TGTGCCAGCAGCCCGACAGGGGAGGGTGGCTACACCTTC. It is translated as CASSPTGEGGYTF.

The gene calls are TRBV19 and TRBJ1-5, with D possibly being TRBD1 (5 bases). Trimming stripped 1 base from V and 4 bases from J, with 8 bases between. This CDR3 is built from 14 residues. The V gene's germline CDR1 is LNHDA and CDR2 SQIVND (reference sequence). The CDR3 DNA is TGTGCCAGTAGTATAGGGGAGGGGAATCAGCCCCAGCATTTT. Protein sequence: CASSIGEGNQPQHF.

The rearrangement links TRBV10-2 to TRBJ1-1, with D uncertain. Between the trimmed V and J ends, which lost 2 bases and 0 bases, there was a span of 7 bases. Germline V gene lookup returns CDR1 WSHSY and CDR2 SAAADI. This CDR3 contains 14 residues. CDR3 loop: CASSERVMNTEAFF. CDR3 sequence (DNA): TGCGCCAGCAGTGAGCGAGTTATGAACACTGAAGCTTTCTTT.

The rearrangement links TRBV2 to TRBJ2-6, with unresolved D. The CDR3 totals 14 residues. The ends were cut back, 6 bases at V and 0 bases at J, with 6 bases in the middle. Germline values: CDR1 SNHLY, CDR2 FYNNEI. CDR3 DNA sequence: TGTGCCAGCAGGGGGTACTCTGGGGCCAACGTCCTGACTTTC. This translates into CASRGYSGANVLTF.

This clone was detected only a few times. The chain has TRBV19 and TRBJ2-3; 9 positions agree with TRBD2. Trimming at V came to 4 bases and at J to 4 bases, leaving 0 bases not matched to a gene. CDR1 and CDR2 (germline): LNHDA, SQIVND (reference sequence). CDR3 length equals 13 residues. The CDR3 nucleotides are TGTGCCAGTAGTAGCGGGAGGGCAGATACGCAGTATTTT. Translating it yields CASSSGRADTQYF.

J is TRBJ1-1 and V is TRBV19; D might be TRBD1 (6 bases). The length of the CDR3 is 15 residues. Germline loops: CDR1 LNHDA, CDR2 SQIVND (reference sequence). V lost 5 bases to trimming and J lost 5 bases, with 18 bases between them. Here the CDR3 DNA reads TGTGCCAGTAGTGGCGGGGGGCGCAAGAATACTGAAGCTTTCTTT. Translation: CASSGGGRKNTEAFF.

The chain couples TRBV28 to TRBJ2-3; D gene unclear. CDR3 length: 11 amino acids. Germline lookup yields CDR1 MDHEN and CDR2 SYDVKM. The CDR3 DNA follows: TGTGCGGCATCTAGCACAGATACGCAGTATTTT. It encodes CAASSTDTQYF.

This clone was observed a handful of times. The rearrangement uses TRBV5-4 and TRBJ2-5, with 10 bases lining up with TRBD1. The junction had 8 bases not matched to a gene; V was cut back by 2 bases and J by 4 bases. Germline V CDR1 and CDR2: SGHNT, YYREEE (reference sequence). The CDR3 has 16 amino acids. In DNA form, the CDR3 reads TGTGCCAGCAGCTTCCGGGACAGGGGCCTCCTAGAGACCCAGTACTTC. Protein sequence: CASSFRDRGLLETQYF.

The V call is TRBV9, the J call TRBJ2-2; 7 nucleotides line up with TRBD2. V trimming: 7 bases; J trimming: 7 bases; junction bases outside the gene matches: 10. The CDR3 runs 14 residues. Germline V CDR1 and CDR2: SGDLS, YYNGEE. The CDR3 bases are TGTGCCAGCGGGAGACCCAGCGGGGACGGGGAGCTGTTTTTT. Its protein is CASGRPSGDGELFF. The complete variable domain, with remaining parts taken from reference TRBV9 and TRBJ2-2, reads DSGVTQTPKHLITATGQRVTLRCSPRSGDLSVYWYQQSLDQGLQFLIQYYNGEERAKGNILERFSAQQFPDLHSELNLSSLELGDSALYFCASGRPSGDGELFFGEGSRLTVL.

This sequence joins TRBV28 and TRBJ1-5; D remains ambiguous. V gave up 5 bases and J gave up 2 bases, with 13 bases separating them. The CDR3 length is 15 residues. Germline values: CDR1 MDHEN, CDR2 SYDVKM. CDR3 coding DNA: TGTGCCAGCAGTCCCGGGTGGGGTGGCAATCAGCCCCAGCATTTT. Encoded protein: CASSPGWGGNQPQHF.

V is TRBV19 and J is TRBJ1-2, with unresolved D. The CDR3 totals 17 residues. Germline CDR1 is LNHDA and CDR2 is SQIVND (reference sequence). Trimming pared 6 bases from V and 2 bases from J, leaving 22 bases between. DNA for the CDR3: TGTGCCAGTAGCCCTAGGATCTTCCCCTTTCCAAACTATGGCTACACCTTC. Protein product: CASSPRIFPFPNYGYTF.